This record concerns one T cell receptor (beta chain) sequence. V lost 5 bases, J lost 6 bases, and 15 bases lay in between. Germline V gene lookup returns CDR1 SGDLS and CDR2 YYNGEE. CDR3 size: 14 residues. In the authors' workflow: Amplification from reference gene primers served as the basis for estimated nucleated cell counts. Only in-frame clones appear in the TCRdb table, and some are missing; sequencing was by immunoSEQ multiplex PCR. V and J calls and clone size are those listed in that table; D and trimming were worked out from the DNA. This table holds a few hundred thousand clones, 90% found once. This entry comes from a study of blood T cell repertoires in COVID-19. Study summary: Sites across the United States, Italy and Spain contributed samples from acute and convalescent COVID-19. T cells, B-cell-depleted T cells, or PBMCs provided the cDNA or gDNA that served as material.

Categorization into cohorts depended on clinical history that participants reported. The receptor was derived from a woman aged 18 to 35 with acute COVID-19. Input material: PBMCs or T cells enriched from blood (not recorded which). The rearrangement links TRBV9 to TRBJ2-1; D perhaps matches TRBD2 (6 bases). CDR3 loop: CASRGGTAANEQFF. In DNA, the CDR3 is TGTGCCAGCAGAGGCGGGACTGCCGCCAATGAGCAGTTCTTC.